What follows describes a single TCR beta chain. Its specific antigen is unknown. Base qualities were left out, and no much larger clone turns up one base away. The data were obtained in a study of shared clonotypes between healthy human individuals (dated by TCRdb to about 2020). Looking at the study overall: The cohort included a few men and a couple of women between 18 and 49 years of age. Different laboratories and diverse techniques were used to prepare libraries and sequence TCR repertoires, to increase sequencing depth and limit assay-specific biases. For each donor, CD4 naive and CD4 memory were each given three plates, CD8 naive was given two plates, and CD8 memory was given one plate. Leukapheresis yielded between about 0.94 and 8.9 billion PBMCs per donor. Blood TCR repertoires of about 5 healthy adults were deeply sequenced to estimate repertoire size and the extent of clonotype sharing between individuals. Overall study outcomes, separate from this receptor: Higher generation probabilities were observed for clonotypes shared by all four sorted-subset donors than for non-shared clonotypes. Across four donors, around 5.4% of naive CD4, approximately 4% of naive CD8, about 2.3% of memory CD4, and about 0.44% of memory CD8 clonotypes were shared. Because the study included only a small number of donors, the genetic and exposure-history diversity represented was limited. Incomplete sequencing was indicated by rarefaction of sorted-subset datasets, despite the large sequencing depth. Pairwise subsampling indicated that sequencing depth was expected to affect the degree of clonotype sharing among donors. Sampling was restricted to blood, and TCR repertoires in tissues likely differ from the TCR repertoires found in blood. Naive subsets generally had larger estimated clonotype richness than memory subsets did.

CD8 naive samples were CD45RO-negative cells positively selected for CCR7, giving a CD45RA+CCR7+ population that excluded TemRA cells. Donors were healthy HIV-negative adults with no recently reported acute infections or vaccinations. All donors were Caucasian adults living in Nashville, Tennessee, USA. After blood collection by leukapheresis, PBMCs were isolated using Ficoll-Histopaque density gradient centrifugation and then cryopreserved in the vapor phase of liquid nitrogen. Analytical flow cytometry was used to check the purity and quantity of each magnetically sorted T cell population. Genomic DNA was isolated from each sorted fraction and quantified by UV absorbance on a Nanodrop 2000c. Using the deep immunoSEQ assay, multiplex PCR amplified TCR CDR3 regions from genomic DNA. Genomic DNA extracted from each cell subset was distributed evenly over all wells of several immunoSEQ 96-well plates, and each plate served as one replicate. For sorted subsets, around 0.2 ug genomic DNA, equal to tens of thousands of T cell genomes, was loaded into each replicate PCR. Purified libraries were measured with a Qubit 3.0 fluorometer, size-checked on a Bioanalyzer 2100, and measured again with the KAPA Library Quantification kit. A separate single-read 150-cycle Illumina NextSeq 550 flow cell was used to sequence each immunoSEQ 96-well plate. The original pipeline was this. Because only junctional sequences without quality scores were contained in the immunoSEQ output, filtering matching that applied to full-length reads could not be performed. Sequences were annotated with PyIR, a Python wrapper for IgBLAST v1.9, using IMGT germline references to assign V/J genes and CDR3. Reads with weak V/J assignments (E-value above 1e-6), missing CDR3, stop codons, out-of-frame junctions, or ambiguous translated residues were removed. V3J clonotypes were defined as sequences sharing an identical inferred V gene, J gene, and CDR3 amino acid sequence. The percentage overlap between two repertoires was calculated by dividing the number of shared unique clonotypes by the size of the smaller repertoire. RTK rarefaction, the Chao1 estimator, and Recon v2.1 estimates of unobserved clonotypes were used to assess repertoire richness. Generation probabilities were computed with OLGA for all TCRbeta clonotypes obtained by the gDNA method from four donors. The table comes from immuneACCESS by way of TCRdb, which keeps in-frame sequences with V and J called. Part of the clones is missing from these tables; in studies checked, under half for an unresolved V gene and the rest for unknown reasons. Clonal size and the V and J genes are those of that table, whereas D and trimming came from the DNA. This sample lists approximately 740,000 clones; 80% to 95% were detected once. The ten largest clones add up to about 25% of the sample.

Per the germline V gene, MNHEY is the CDR1 and SVGAGI is the CDR2. The CDR3 starts with the cysteine, ends with the phenylalanine, and has 13 residues. Only CDR3 DNA is held: 39 bases, read in frame from base 1. Relative to germline, V is 6 bases shorter and J is 6 bases shorter, with 12 bases between their ends. Sequencing used naive CD8+ T cells sorted from blood. The cell subset or site label on this specimen signifies: CD45RA+CCR7+. This clonotype was sampled from a man younger than 45 in good health. The sequence links TRBV6-5 to TRBJ1-5, with the D gene not confidently named. The nucleotide sequence reads TGTGCCAGCAGCTTCCGTGGGAGTCAGCCCCAGCATTTT. This is translated as CASSFRGSQPQHF.